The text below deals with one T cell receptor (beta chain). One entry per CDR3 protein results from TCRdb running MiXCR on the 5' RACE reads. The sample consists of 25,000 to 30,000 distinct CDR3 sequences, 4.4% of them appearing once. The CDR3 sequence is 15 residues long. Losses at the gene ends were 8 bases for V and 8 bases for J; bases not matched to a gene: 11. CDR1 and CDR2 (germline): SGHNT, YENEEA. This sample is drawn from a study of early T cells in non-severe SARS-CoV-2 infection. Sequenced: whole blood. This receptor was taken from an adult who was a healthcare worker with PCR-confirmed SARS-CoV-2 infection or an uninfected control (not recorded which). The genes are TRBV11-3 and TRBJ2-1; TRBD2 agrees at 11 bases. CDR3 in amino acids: CASGRTSGSGDEQFF. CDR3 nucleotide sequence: TGTGCCAGCGGCCGAACTAGCGGGAGTGGGGATGAGCAGTTCTTC.